These 25 T cell receptor beta chains share one sample of origin, sequenced in a study of cytomegalovirus exposure and HLA in healthy donors. PCR primers comprised 60 Vbeta and 13 Jbeta primers. Sequencing used immunoSEQ multiplex PCR; TCRdb keeps in-frame clones, though not all of them. Of some 180,000 clones listed, roughly 84% were seen once; the top ten hold about 0.24%. What was sequenced was PBMCs. These receptors were collected from a girl less than two years old in good health and CMV-seronegative.

The genes are TRBV5-8 and TRBJ2-7; a possible D gene is TRBD2 (6 bases). V lost 5 bases and J lost 3, with 15 bases in between. This CDR3 spans 14 amino acids. Germline V lookup: CDR1 SGHTS, CDR2 YDEGEE. As DNA, the CDR3 is TGTGCCAGCAGTGGGAGGAATCGATACTACGAGCAGTACTTC. It specifies CASSGRNRYYEQYF.

The rearrangement links TRBV7-8 to TRBJ1-1; perhaps TRBD1 as D (5 bases). Trimming cost V 7 bases and J 3 bases, with 15 bases left between them. The CDR3 length is 14 residues. Germline V CDR1 and CDR2: SGHVS, FQNEAQ. The CDR3 protein is CASIIDWGDTEAFF. In nucleotides, the CDR3 is TGTGCCAGCATCATAGATTGGGGGGACACTGAAGCTTTCTTT.

This clone was seen a handful of times. V and J are TRBV7-2 and TRBJ2-7; 13 bases are a match to TRBD2. V lost 5 bases to trimming and J lost 1 base; unmatched junction nucleotides: 11. The CDR3 extends over 18 amino acids. Germline CDR1 is SGHTA and CDR2 is FQGNSA. In nucleotides, the CDR3 is TGTGCCAGCAGCCCTGGACTAGCGGGAGAATGGTTATCCTACGAGCAGTACTTC. Translating gives CASSPGLAGEWLSYEQYF.

The chain employs TRBV4-1 and TRBJ1-5; D may be TRBD1 (6 bases). V gave up 3 bases and J gave up 4 bases, with 13 bases separating them. Germline values: CDR1 MGHRA, CDR2 YSYEKL. The CDR3 consists of 15 residues. The CDR3, as DNA: TGCGCCAGCAGCCAGGATTGGACAGAGAATCAGCCCCAGCATTTT. Translated: CASSQDWTENQPQHF.

The gene calls are TRBV7-3 and TRBJ2-5; 10 positions agree with TRBD2. Per germline, CDR1 SGHTA and CDR2 FQGTGA. The CDR3 runs 15 residues. Trimming removed 4 bases from V and 7 bases from J; junction bases left unmatched: 9. In nucleotides, the CDR3 is TGTGCCAGCAGCTCTCCTAGCGGGAGAACAGGGACCCAGTACTTC. This codes for CASSSPSGRTGTQYF.

In its sample, this clone was seen once. J is TRBJ2-1 and V is TRBV7-3; no definite D call. Deletions cut 11 bases from V and 3 bases from J, with 8 bases between. The germline V gene encodes CDR1 SGHTA and CDR2 FQGTGA. The CDR3 has 11 residues. CDR3 nucleotide sequence: TGTGCCGACTTACTCTACAATGAGCAGTTCTTC. It translates to CADLLYNEQFF.

This clone was recorded a few times. V gene TRBV4-1 combines with J gene TRBJ2-2; TRBD2 agrees at 13 bases. With 1 base clipped from V and 6 bases from J, the junction kept 8 bases outside the gene matches. CDR1 MGHRA and CDR2 YSYEKL come from the germline V gene. This CDR3 is built from 18 residues. The CDR3 sequence: CASSQVPLAGGPAGELFF. The CDR3 coding sequence is TGCGCCAGCAGCCAAGTCCCACTAGCGGGGGGGCCCGCCGGGGAGCTGTTTTTT.

This clone was observed once. The chain is built from TRBV7-6 and TRBJ2-1; tentative D call: TRBD1 (5 bases). Germline V gene data show CDR1 as SGHVS and CDR2 as FNYEAQ. V was pared by 5 bases and J by 0 bases, with 14 bases between. This CDR3 has 16 amino acids. This CDR3 is CASSQGVGPSYNEQFF. Written as DNA, the CDR3 is TGTGCCAGCAGCCAAGGGGTGGGCCCCTCCTACAATGAGCAGTTCTTC.

V gene TRBV6-5 combines with J gene TRBJ2-1; D is unclear. Germline V lookup: CDR1 MNHEY, CDR2 SVGAGI. V was shortened by 6 bases and J by 7 bases, with 10 bases between the two germline ends. The CDR3 spans 12 residues. The CDR3 protein is CASSAAGNEQFF. The DNA for the CDR3 is TGTGCCAGCAGCGCGGCCGGTAATGAGCAGTTCTTC.

The chain couples TRBV4-1 to TRBJ2-5, with a tentative D call TRBD1 (6 bases). CDR1 is MGHRA, CDR2 YSYEKL, per germline. V lost 0 bases and J 5 bases, leaving 10 bases between the germline ends. The CDR3 runs to 14 residues. The DNA for the CDR3 is TGCGCCAGCAGCCAAGACGGCAGGGGCGAGACCCAGTACTTC. This codes for CASSQDGRGETQYF.

The rearrangement uses TRBV30 and TRBJ1-1; D gene unclear. The CDR3 totals 13 residues. Between the trimmed V and J ends, which lost 5 bases and 1 base, there was a span of 11 bases. Germline CDR1 is GTSNPN and CDR2 is SVGIG (reference sequence). CDR3 nucleotide sequence: TGTGCCTGGGGACTCCGGGGGAACACTGAAGCTTTCTTT. Residues: CAWGLRGNTEAFF.

The genes are TRBV6-5 and TRBJ1-1; 7 nucleotides agree with TRBD1. Germline loops: CDR1 MNHEY, CDR2 SVGAGI. The CDR3 is 15 residues long. The junction had 6 bases not matched to a gene; V was cut back by 2 bases and J by 3 bases. The DNA of the CDR3 is TGTGCCAGCAGTTACAGGCCTACAGGGGACACTGAAGCTTTCTTT. Translating gives CASSYRPTGDTEAFF.

The genes are TRBV30 and TRBJ2-3; 12 bases are a match to TRBD2. The V segment lost 5 bases and the J segment 6 bases; nucleotides outside the gene matches: 6. The CDR3 runs 14 residues. Germline assignment: CDR1 GTSNPN and CDR2 SVGIG (reference sequence). The CDR3 here is CAWLAGGGMDTQYF. CDR3 nucleotides: TGTGCCTGGCTAGCGGGAGGGGGTATGGATACGCAGTATTTT.

The chain links TRBV5-8 to TRBJ1-1; no clear D gene. CDR3 length equals 13 residues. Germline V gives CDR1 SGHTS, CDR2 YDEGEE. V lost 4 bases to trimming and J lost 4 bases, with 11 bases between them. Here the CDR3 DNA reads TGTGCCAGCAGCCGGGATTACCGCACTGAAGCTTTCTTT. As protein: CASSRDYRTEAFF.

The gene calls are TRBV11-2 and TRBJ2-3, with TRBD2 as a possible D gene (6 bases). Trimming stripped 1 base from V and 1 base from J, with 15 bases between. The CDR3 loop spans 17 amino acids. Germline V gives CDR1 SGHAT, CDR2 FQNNGV. Here the CDR3 reads CASSLAGRGYGTDTQYF. The DNA of the CDR3 is TGTGCCAGCAGCTTAGCCGGGAGAGGGTACGGCACAGATACGCAGTATTTT.

The J gene is TRBJ2-4, the V gene TRBV4-2; 8 bases are a match to TRBD2. The germline V gene encodes CDR1 LGHNA and CDR2 YNFKEQ. The CDR3 runs 16 residues. V gave up 0 bases and J gave up 7 bases; unmatched junction bases: 8. In nucleotides, the CDR3 is TGTGCCAGCAGCCAAGATCTTCGGGAGGGCCAGAACATTCAGTACTTC. The encoded protein is CASSQDLREGQNIQYF.

V gene TRBV9 combines with J gene TRBJ2-5, with 9 bases that match TRBD1. Germline CDR1 reads SGDLS; CDR2 reads YYNGEE. The CDR3 loop spans 16 amino acids. V shed 1 base, J shed 1 base, and the junction held 5 bases outside the gene matches. This chain's CDR3 is CASSVTGTGIQETQYF. As DNA, the CDR3 is TGTGCCAGCAGCGTAACCGGGACAGGGATCCAAGAGACCCAGTACTTC.

This sequence joins TRBV7-2 and TRBJ1-2; D ambiguous. There are 13 residues in the CDR3. Germline values: CDR1 SGHTA, CDR2 FQGNSA. Trimming shortened V by 1 base and J by 6 bases, and 9 bases separated the two germline ends. The CDR3 coding sequence is TGTGCCAGCAGCTTAGTAATAGAGAATGGCTACACCTTC. It is translated as CASSLVIENGYTF.

Notes on this clone: One end of the junction is discordant with germline, which a read error may explain. The V call is TRBV7-9, the J call TRBJ2-5; D gene ambiguous. Germline lookup yields CDR1 SEHNR and CDR2 FQNEAQ (reference sequence). This CDR3 comprises 12 residues. This CDR3 reads CSSSFLAETQYF. As DNA, the CDR3 is TGTTCCAGCAGCTTCTTGGCAGAGACCCAGTACTTC.

The CDR3 region has the DNA TGTGCCAGCAGCTTAACGTTTACTAGCGGGACTTCCTACAATGAGCAGTTCTTC. As protein: CASSLTFTSGTSYNEQFF. The V gene is TRBV5-4, the J gene TRBJ2-1; the match to TRBD2 covers 10 bases. V lost 2 bases and J lost 1; bases outside the gene matches: 9. Looked up from germline, CDR1 is SGHNT and CDR2 is YYREEE (reference sequence). The CDR3 sequence is 18 residues long.

This chain joins TRBV25-1 and TRBJ2-7; 10 bases line up with TRBD1. The junction had 5 bases not matched to a gene; V was cut back by 2 bases and J by 4 bases. The CDR3 is 15 amino acids. CDR1 and CDR2 from the germline V gene are MGHDK and SYGVNS. CDR3 amino acids: CASSEAGQGLYEQYF. CDR3 in DNA: TGTGCCAGCAGTGAAGCGGGACAGGGGCTGTACGAGCAGTACTTC.

The chain combines TRBV19 with TRBJ1-1; D not resolved. The CDR3 has 13 residues. Trimming stripped 7 bases from V and 7 bases from J, with 16 bases between. Germline V gene sequence: CDR1 LNHDA, CDR2 SQIVND (reference sequence). The CDR3 reads CASKSASRFEAFF. In nucleotides, the CDR3 is TGTGCCAGTAAGAGCGCCTCCCGTTTTGAAGCTTTCTTT.

The chain has TRBV5-1 and TRBJ2-5; possibly TRBD1 for D (5 bases). The CDR3 covers 12 residues. Germline lookup yields CDR1 SGHRS and CDR2 YFSETQ. The ends were cut back, 7 bases at V and 3 bases at J, with 10 bases in the middle. The CDR3 loop reads CASSQTEETQYF. CDR3 nucleotide sequence: TGCGCCAGCTCCCAGACAGAAGAGACCCAGTACTTC.

The chain links TRBV18 to TRBJ2-5; D gene ambiguous. The CDR3 length is 13 residues. Germline V gene data show CDR1 as KGHSH and CDR2 as LQKENI. Trimming stripped 1 base from V and 1 base from J, with 4 bases between. The CDR3 reads CASSPRAQETQYF. The CDR3 region has the DNA TGTGCCAGCTCACCACGGGCCCAAGAGACCCAGTACTTC.

V usage is TRBV10-1 and J usage is TRBJ2-7, with unresolved D. Per the germline V gene, CDR1 is WNHNN and CDR2 is SYGVQD (reference sequence). V was shortened by 2 bases and J by 3 bases, with 5 bases between the two germline ends. CDR3 length: 12 residues. CDR3 amino acids: CASSEANYEQYF. As DNA, the CDR3 is TGCGCCAGCAGTGAGGCTAACTACGAGCAGTACTTC.